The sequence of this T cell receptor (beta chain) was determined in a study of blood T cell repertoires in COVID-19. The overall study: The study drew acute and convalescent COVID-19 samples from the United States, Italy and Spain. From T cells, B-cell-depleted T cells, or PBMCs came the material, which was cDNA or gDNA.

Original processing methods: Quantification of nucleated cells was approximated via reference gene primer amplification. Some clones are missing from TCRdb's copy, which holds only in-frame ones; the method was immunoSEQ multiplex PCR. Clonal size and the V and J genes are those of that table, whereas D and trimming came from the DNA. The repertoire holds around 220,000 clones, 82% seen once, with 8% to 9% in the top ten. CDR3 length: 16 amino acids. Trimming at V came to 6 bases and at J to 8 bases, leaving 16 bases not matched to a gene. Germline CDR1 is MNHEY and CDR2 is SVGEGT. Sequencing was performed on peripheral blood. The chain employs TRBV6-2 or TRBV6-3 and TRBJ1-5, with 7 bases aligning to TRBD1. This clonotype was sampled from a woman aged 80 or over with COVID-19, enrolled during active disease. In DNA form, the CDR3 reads TGTGCCAGCAGCCCGAGGCCGGACAGGAGGATTGAGCCCCAGCATTTT. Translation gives CASSPRPDRRIEPQHF.